The present entry profiles one TCR beta chain with its context. These data belong to a study of blood T cell repertoires in COVID-19. Turning to the study itself: Both acute and convalescent COVID-19 samples were obtained from the United States, Italy and Spain.

Only in-frame clones appear in the TCRdb table, and some are missing; sequencing was by immunoSEQ multiplex PCR. Of fewer than 350,000 clones in the sample, around 84% are singletons; the top ten hold over 1.5%. Ages ranged from 18 to 89 years, with residence in 24 US areas. Germline V gene lookup returns CDR1 MDHEN and CDR2 SYDVKM. Trimming cost V 6 bases and J 2 bases, with 11 bases left between them. The CDR3 is 15 residues long. The sequencing sample was made of PBMCs or T cells enriched from blood (not recorded which). The chain couples TRBV28 to TRBJ2-6, with a possible D match to TRBD1 (6 bases). The TCR was taken from a woman in her twenties or thirties who had been exposed to COVID-19. As DNA, the CDR3 is TGTGCCAGCAGGGCACAGGGCCCTGGGGCCAACGTCCTGACTTTC. Its translation: CASRAQGPGANVLTF.